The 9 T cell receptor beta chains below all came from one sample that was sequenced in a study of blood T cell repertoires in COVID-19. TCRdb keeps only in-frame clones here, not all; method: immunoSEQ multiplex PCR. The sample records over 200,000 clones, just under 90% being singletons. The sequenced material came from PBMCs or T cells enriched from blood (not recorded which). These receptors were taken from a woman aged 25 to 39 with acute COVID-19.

DNA for the CDR3: TGTGCCAGCAGTTTATATATGGGGACAGGTGGCCGGACCTACGAGCAGTACTTC. This translates into CASSLYMGTGGRTYEQYF. This chain links TRBV27 with TRBJ2-7; the match to TRBD1 covers 8 bases. The CDR3 runs 18 residues. Germline trimming cut 1 base from V and 2 bases from J; bases unmatched to any gene: 13. CDR1 is MNHEY and CDR2 is SMNVEV in the germline V gene (reference sequence).

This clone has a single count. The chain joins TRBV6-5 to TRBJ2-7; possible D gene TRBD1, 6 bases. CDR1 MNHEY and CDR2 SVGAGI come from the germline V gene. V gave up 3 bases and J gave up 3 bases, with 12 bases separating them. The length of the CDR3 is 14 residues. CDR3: CASSYSDRLYEQYF. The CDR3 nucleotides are TGTGCCAGCAGTTATTCGGACAGACTCTACGAGCAGTACTTC.

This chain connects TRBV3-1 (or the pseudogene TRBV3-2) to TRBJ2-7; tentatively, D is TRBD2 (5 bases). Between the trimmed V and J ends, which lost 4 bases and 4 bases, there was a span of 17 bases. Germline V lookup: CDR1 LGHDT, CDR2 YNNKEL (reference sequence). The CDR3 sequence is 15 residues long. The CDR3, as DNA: TGTGCCAGCAGCCCAGGTTTGGGAGTCCTTTACGAGCAGTACTTC. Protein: CASSPGLGVLYEQYF.

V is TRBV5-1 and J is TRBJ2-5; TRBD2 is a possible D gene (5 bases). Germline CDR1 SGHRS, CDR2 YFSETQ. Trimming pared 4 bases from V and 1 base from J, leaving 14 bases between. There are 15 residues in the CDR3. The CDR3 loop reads CASSGERFGQETQYF. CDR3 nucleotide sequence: TGCGCCAGCAGCGGGGAGCGGTTCGGCCAAGAGACCCAGTACTTC.

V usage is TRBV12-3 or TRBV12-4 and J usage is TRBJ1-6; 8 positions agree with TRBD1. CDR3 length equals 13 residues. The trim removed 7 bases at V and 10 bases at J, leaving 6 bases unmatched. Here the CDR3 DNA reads TGTGCCAGCATAAAAGACAGGGGATCACCCCTCCACTTT. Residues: CASIKDRGSPLHF.

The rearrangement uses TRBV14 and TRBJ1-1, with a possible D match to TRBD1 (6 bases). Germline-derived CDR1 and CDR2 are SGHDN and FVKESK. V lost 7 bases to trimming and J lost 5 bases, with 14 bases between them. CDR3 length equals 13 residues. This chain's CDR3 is CASTTTGRTEAFF. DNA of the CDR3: TGTGCCAGCACCACGACAGGTAGGACTGAAGCTTTCTTT.

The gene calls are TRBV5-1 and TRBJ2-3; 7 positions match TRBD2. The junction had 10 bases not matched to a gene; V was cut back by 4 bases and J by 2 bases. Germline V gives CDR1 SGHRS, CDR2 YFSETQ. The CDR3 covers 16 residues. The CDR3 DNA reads TGCGCCAGCAGCGTCGGGGGGAGTGTTTCCACAGATACGCAGTATTTT. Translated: CASSVGGSVSTDTQYF.

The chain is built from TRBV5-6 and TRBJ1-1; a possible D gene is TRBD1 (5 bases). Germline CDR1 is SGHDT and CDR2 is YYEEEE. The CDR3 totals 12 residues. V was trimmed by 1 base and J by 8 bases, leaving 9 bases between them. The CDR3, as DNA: TGTGCCAGCAGCTTGACAAGGGGCGAAGCTTTCTTT. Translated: CASSLTRGEAFF.

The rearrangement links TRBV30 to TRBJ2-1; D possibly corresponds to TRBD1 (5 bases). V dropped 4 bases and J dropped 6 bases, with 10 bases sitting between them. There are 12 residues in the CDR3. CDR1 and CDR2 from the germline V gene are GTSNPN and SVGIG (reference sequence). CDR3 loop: CAWKGPVNEQFF. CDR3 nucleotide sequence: TGTGCCTGGAAGGGGCCTGTCAATGAGCAGTTCTTC.